A single sample is the source of the 27 T cell receptor beta chains below, sequenced in a study of beta chain features in type 1 diabetes. What was sequenced were expressed TCRB transcripts, since all of the isolated RNA had been reverse transcribed. The protocol was immunoSEQ multiplex PCR, while the TCRdb copy is restricted to in-frame clones and leaves out a portion. The table has approximately 150,000 clones, roughly 10% seen once. Study outcomes and limitations: When Type 1 diabetes patients were examined, their TCRB CDR3s proved moderately but significantly shorter in all four CD4+ subsets.

These receptors have no identified antigens. Sequenced input: central memory CD4+ T cells from blood. Receptors were obtained from a man aged 25 to 40 with type 1 diabetes.

The V and J genes are TRBV27 and TRBJ2-7, with a possible D match to TRBD2 (5 bases). V lost 5 bases to trimming and J lost 1 base, with 12 bases between them. CDR1 and CDR2 (germline): MNHEY, SMNVEV (reference sequence). This CDR3 has 14 residues. CDR3 in amino acids: CASSLNTGSYEQYF. For the CDR3, the DNA is TGTGCCAGCAGTCTAAATACGGGGTCCTACGAGCAGTACTTC.

This clone was observed a few times. This chain joins TRBV2 and TRBJ1-1; D is unresolved. V was cut by 4 bases and J by 2 bases, with 5 bases left in between. Germline V gene lookup returns CDR1 SNHLY and CDR2 FYNNEI. The CDR3 length is 12 residues. CDR3 bases: TGTGCCAGCAGTGCTCGTAACACTGAAGCTTTCTTT. It translates to CASSARNTEAFF.

The V call is TRBV29-1, the J call TRBJ2-3; D ambiguous. The V gene's germline CDR1 is SQVTM and CDR2 ANQGSEA. The CDR3 is 12 amino acids. V lost 6 bases and J lost 5, with 12 bases in between. CDR3 coding DNA: TGCAGCGTCAAACGCCCGGGAGATACGCAGTATTTT. It yields the protein CSVKRPGDTQYF.

This clone has more than one count but fewer than ten. The chain carries TRBV5-1 and TRBJ2-1, with a tentative D call TRBD2 (5 bases). Per the germline V gene, CDR1 is SGHRS and CDR2 is YFSETQ. This CDR3 contains 13 residues. V was trimmed by 4 bases and J by 8 bases, leaving 13 bases between them. CDR3 bases: TGCGCCAGCAGCCCATATGGAGGATATGAGCAGTTCTTC. Its protein is CASSPYGGYEQFF.

The chain is built from TRBV5-1 and TRBJ2-3; 7 bases match TRBD2. This CDR3 region has 14 residues. Germline loops: CDR1 SGHRS, CDR2 YFSETQ. The junction had 2 bases not matched to a gene; V was cut back by 2 bases and J by 2 bases. The chain's CDR3 is CASSFGTTTDTQYF. The DNA for the CDR3 is TGCGCCAGCAGCTTTGGGACTACCACAGATACGCAGTATTTT.

This chain links TRBV15 with TRBJ2-3; TRBD2 is a possible D gene (6 bases). The CDR3 length is 15 residues. V was trimmed by 0 bases and J by 5 bases, leaving 12 bases between them. Germline CDR1 and CDR2: LNHNV and YYDKDF (reference sequence). CDR3 protein: CATSRDRGVQDTQYF. As DNA, the CDR3 is TGTGCCACCAGCAGAGATCGCGGGGTTCAAGATACGCAGTATTTT.

The CDR3 sequence: CAISDRPRDYEQYF. Written as DNA, the CDR3 is TGTGCCATCAGTGATCGACCGCGGGACTACGAGCAGTACTTC. V is TRBV10-3 and J is TRBJ2-7, with TRBD2 as a possible D gene (6 bases). This CDR3 is 14 amino acids long. The germline V gene encodes CDR1 ENHRY and CDR2 SYGVKD. V shed 3 bases and J shed 3 bases, with 12 bases lying between them.

This clone was seen only a few times. The chain has TRBV29-1 and TRBJ2-7; no clear D. Trimming stripped 2 bases from V and 3 bases from J, with 11 bases between. The germline V gene has CDR1 SQVTM and CDR2 ANQGSEA. This CDR3 region has 13 residues. CDR3 amino acids: CSVEPQPGYEQYF. CDR3 coding DNA: TGCAGCGTTGAACCCCAACCCGGCTACGAGCAGTACTTC.

This clone turned up a few times. This chain links TRBV2 with TRBJ2-1, with 7 bases identical to TRBD1. There are 13 residues in the CDR3. Germline-derived CDR1 and CDR2 are SNHLY and FYNNEI. V lost 8 bases and J lost 9; bases outside the gene matches: 10. The CDR3 protein is CASGAVTGTEQFF. CDR3 bases: TGTGCCAGCGGGGCGGTGACAGGGACTGAGCAGTTCTTC.

This clone turned up a few times. The chain has TRBV5-1 and TRBJ2-1, with TRBD1 as a possible D gene (5 bases). Germline V gene lookup returns CDR1 SGHRS and CDR2 YFSETQ. Trimming shortened V by 1 base and J by 7 bases, and 15 bases separated the two germline ends. This CDR3 spans 15 amino acids. In DNA form, the CDR3 reads TGCGCCAGCAGCTTGCAGGCAGGGAATGAGAATGAGCAGTTCTTC. This encodes CASSLQAGNENEQFF.

V is TRBV18 and J is TRBJ1-1; the D gene is possibly TRBD1 (6 bases). Germline assignment: CDR1 KGHSH and CDR2 LQKENI. The CDR3 is 12 amino acids. Trimming removed 5 bases from V and 8 bases from J, with 12 bases in between. CDR3 region: CASSGQGTEAFF. CDR3 DNA sequence: TGTGCCAGCTCAGGTCAGGGGACCGAAGCTTTCTTT.

This clone was counted between two and nine times. This chain links TRBV4-3 with TRBJ2-4; 7 bases align to TRBD1. The CDR3 has 19 residues. Germline V gene sequence: CDR1 LGHNA, CDR2 YSLEER. V shed 0 bases, J shed 6 bases, and the junction held 17 bases outside the gene matches. The CDR3 region is CASSQDLNMGAAGGNIQYF. CDR3 nucleotides: TGCGCCAGCAGCCAAGATCTTAATATGGGGGCGGCAGGGGGAAACATTCAGTACTTC.

The rearrangement uses TRBV27 and TRBJ1-1; no reliable D call. Trimming pared 9 bases from V and 3 bases from J, leaving 8 bases between. Germline CDR1 is MNHEY and CDR2 is SMNVEV (reference sequence). The CDR3 consists of 11 residues. CDR3 bases: TGTGCCAGTCCGGAGGACACTGAAGCTTTCTTT. Its protein is CASPEDTEAFF.

This clone has just a few counts. The chain uses TRBV6-1 and TRBJ2-5; 11 positions match TRBD1. Looked up from germline, CDR1 is MNHNS and CDR2 is SASEGT. The trim removed 3 bases at V and 5 bases at J, leaving 2 bases unmatched. The CDR3 runs to 14 residues. In DNA, the CDR3 is TGTGCCAGCAGTGAGGGGACAGGGGGTGAGACCCAGTACTTC. It encodes CASSEGTGGETQYF.

The gene calls are TRBV7-9 and TRBJ1-4, with D hard to call. V lost 5 bases, J lost 10 bases, and 17 bases lay in between. Per the germline V gene, CDR1 is SEHNR and CDR2 is FQNEAQ (reference sequence). The length of the CDR3 is 14 residues. CDR3 DNA sequence: TGTGCCAGCAGCGTCGACTCCCTCTTCGGAAAACTGTTTTTT. Translated: CASSVDSLFGKLFF. The variable domain in full, with the rest retrieved from reference TRBV7-9 and TRBJ1-4, is DTGVSQNPRHKITKRGQNVTFRCDPISEHNRLYWYRQTLGQGPEFLTYFQNEAQLEKSRLLSDRFSAERPKGSFSTLEIQRTEQGDSAMYLCASSVDSLFGKLFFGSGTQLSVL.

The table lists this clone with a few counts. The chain has TRBV2 and TRBJ2-1, with 9 nucleotides matching TRBD1. Germline CDR1 is SNHLY and CDR2 is FYNNEI. This CDR3 has 14 amino acids. Trimming at V came to 6 bases and at J to 9 bases, leaving 9 bases not matched to a gene. In DNA form, the CDR3 reads TGTGCCAGCAGGGGGGATTCGACAGGGGGTGAGCAGTTCTTC. It translates to CASRGDSTGGEQFF. The full variable domain, completed using reference TRBV2 and TRBJ2-1, is EPEVTQTPSHQVTQMGQEVILRCVPISNHLYFYWYRQILGQKVEFLVSFYNNEISEKSEIFDDQFSVERPDGSNFTLKIRSTKLEDSAMYFCASRGDSTGGEQFFGPGTRLTVL.

A few counts support this clone. This sequence joins TRBV6-6 and TRBJ1-6; 7 bases line up with TRBD1. The length of the CDR3 is 15 residues. The germline gives CDR1 MNHNY, CDR2 SVGAGI (reference sequence). V gave up 7 bases and J gave up 7 bases; unmatched junction bases: 10. The CDR3 is CASTLEGARNSPLHF. The CDR3 DNA sequence: TGTGCCAGCACCCTAGAGGGGGCGAGGAATTCACCCCTCCACTTT.

This clone occurred a few times. The V call is TRBV5-1, the J call TRBJ2-7; 8 bases line up with TRBD1. Germline V gene data show CDR1 as SGHRS and CDR2 as YFSETQ. The CDR3 has 13 amino acids. Trimming removed 9 bases from V and 1 base from J; junction bases left unmatched: 6. This chain's CDR3 is CATGTGDSYEQYF. CDR3 DNA sequence: TGCGCCACCGGGACAGGTGATTCCTACGAGCAGTACTTC.

V and J are TRBV7-2 and TRBJ1-2, with 9 bases identical to TRBD1. The CDR3 covers 13 residues. The germline V gene encodes CDR1 SGHTA and CDR2 FQGNSA. Trimming removed 5 bases from V and 4 bases from J; junction bases left unmatched: 2. CDR3 nucleotide sequence: TGTGCCAGCAGCGAGGGACAGGGCTATGGCTACACCTTC. Its protein is CASSEGQGYGYTF. The full variable domain, completed using reference TRBV7-2 and TRBJ1-2, is GAGVSQSPSNKVTEKGKDVELRCDPISGHTALYWYRQSLGQGLEFLIYFQGNSAPDKSGLPSDRFSAERTGGSVSTLTIQRTQQEDSAVYLCASSEGQGYGYTFGSGTRLTVV.

A few counts support this clone. This chain joins TRBV11-2 and TRBJ1-1, with a tentative D call TRBD1 (5 bases). Per germline, CDR1 SGHAT and CDR2 FQNNGV. V gave up 2 bases and J gave up 5 bases, with 18 bases separating them. This CDR3 region has 16 residues. The CDR3, as DNA: TGTGCCAGCAGCTTAAGGGGAGGGACTGCGGTGACTGAAGCTTTCTTT. Translating gives CASSLRGGTAVTEAFF.

The rearrangement uses TRBV18 and TRBJ1-1, with 8 bases fitting TRBD1. Trimming removed 4 bases from V and 5 bases from J; junction bases left unmatched: 9. This CDR3 is built from 15 residues. Germline V gene sequence: CDR1 KGHSH, CDR2 LQKENI. CDR3 protein: CASSRGQGLETEAFF. DNA of the CDR3: TGTGCCAGCTCACGAGGACAGGGTTTGGAGACTGAAGCTTTCTTT.

The chain uses TRBV11-2 and TRBJ1-6; 10 bases are a match to TRBD1. The CDR3 is 14 residues long. Germline CDR1 is SGHAT and CDR2 is FQNNGV. The V gene end was trimmed by 5 bases and the J gene end by 7 bases; junction bases not matched to a gene: 2. CDR3 sequence reads: CASSLGQGNSPLHF. The CDR3 nucleotides read TGTGCCAGCAGCCTGGGACAGGGGAATTCACCCCTCCACTTT.

This clone has more than one count but fewer than ten. This sequence joins TRBV28 and TRBJ2-1; 14 nucleotides agree with TRBD2. CDR3 length: 16 amino acids. Losses at the gene ends were 3 bases for V and 6 bases for J; bases not matched to a gene: 4. Germline lookup yields CDR1 MDHEN and CDR2 SYDVKM. CDR3 sequence (DNA): TGTGCCAGCAGTTTGTCCGGGACTAGCGGGGGCAATGAGCAGTTCTTC. Protein sequence: CASSLSGTSGGNEQFF.

This clone was counted between two and nine times. The V call is TRBV2, the J call TRBJ1-6; no clear D. Germline values: CDR1 SNHLY, CDR2 FYNNEI. The ends were cut back, 5 bases at V and 0 bases at J, with 8 bases in the middle. The CDR3 sequence is 15 residues long. The CDR3 bases are TGTGCCAGCAGTCCACAGAGCTCCTATAATTCACCCCTCCACTTT. Amino acids: CASSPQSSYNSPLHF.

This chain connects TRBV2 to TRBJ2-2; 8 nucleotides align to TRBD2. This CDR3 contains 14 residues. Germline CDR1 and CDR2: SNHLY and FYNNEI. V was clipped by 7 bases and J by 3 bases; unmatched bases: 4. The CDR3 loop is CASNVAGHTGELFF. The CDR3 DNA reads TGTGCCAGCAACGTAGCGGGGCACACCGGGGAGCTGTTTTTT.

This sequence joins TRBV5-1 and TRBJ2-3, with 8 nucleotides matching TRBD2. This CDR3 comprises 15 residues. CDR1 is SGHRS, CDR2 YFSETQ, per germline. J lost 4 bases, V lost 0 bases, and 4 bases had no gene match. CDR3 bases: TGCGCCAGCAGCTTGGGCGGGGGGACCTCAGATACGCAGTATTTT. It codes for CASSLGGGTSDTQYF.

There are a few counts of this clone. The gene calls are TRBV2 and TRBJ2-3; 7 nucleotides line up with TRBD1. Trimming cost V 4 bases and J 4 bases; bases outside gene matches: 5. Per germline, CDR1 SNHLY and CDR2 FYNNEI. CDR3 length: 14 residues. DNA of the CDR3: TGTGCCAGCAGTGCCAACAGGGGTCCAGATACGCAGTATTTT. Protein: CASSANRGPDTQYF.